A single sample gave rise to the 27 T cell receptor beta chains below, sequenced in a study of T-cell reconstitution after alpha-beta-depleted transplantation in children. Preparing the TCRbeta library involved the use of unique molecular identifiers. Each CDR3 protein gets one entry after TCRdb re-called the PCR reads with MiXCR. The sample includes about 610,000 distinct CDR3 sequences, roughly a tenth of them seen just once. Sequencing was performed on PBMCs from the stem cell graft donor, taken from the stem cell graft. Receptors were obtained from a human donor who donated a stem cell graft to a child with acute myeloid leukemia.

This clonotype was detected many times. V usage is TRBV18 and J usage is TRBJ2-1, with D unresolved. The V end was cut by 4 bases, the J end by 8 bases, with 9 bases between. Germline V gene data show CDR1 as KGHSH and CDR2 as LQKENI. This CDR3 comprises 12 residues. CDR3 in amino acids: CASSQRMDEQFF. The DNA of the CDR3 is TGTGCCAGCTCACAGAGGATGGATGAGCAGTTCTTC.

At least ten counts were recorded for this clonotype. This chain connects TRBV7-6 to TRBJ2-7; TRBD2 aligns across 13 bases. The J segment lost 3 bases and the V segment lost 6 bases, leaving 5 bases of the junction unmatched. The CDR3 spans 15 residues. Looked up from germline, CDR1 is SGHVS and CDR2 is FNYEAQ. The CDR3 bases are TGTGCCAGCAGTTTTAGACTAGCGGGAGGCTACGAGCAGTACTTC. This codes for CASSFRLAGGYEQYF.

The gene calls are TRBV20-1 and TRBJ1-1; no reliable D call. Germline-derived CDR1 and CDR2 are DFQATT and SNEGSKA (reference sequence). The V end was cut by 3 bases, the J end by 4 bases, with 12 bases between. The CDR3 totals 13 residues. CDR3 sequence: CSASAPGRTEAFF. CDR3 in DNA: TGCAGTGCTAGCGCCCCAGGACGCACTGAAGCTTTCTTT.

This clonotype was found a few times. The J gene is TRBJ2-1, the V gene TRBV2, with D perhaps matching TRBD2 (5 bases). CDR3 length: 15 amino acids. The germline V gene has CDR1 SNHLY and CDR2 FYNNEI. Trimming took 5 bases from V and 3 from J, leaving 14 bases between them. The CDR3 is CASSTGGTLYNEQFF. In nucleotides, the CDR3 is TGTGCCAGCAGTACCGGAGGCACTCTCTACAATGAGCAGTTCTTC.

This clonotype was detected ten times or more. Here the CDR3 DNA reads TGTGCCAGCAGTTTCCTAGCGGGAGTGTTGGATGAGCAGTTCTTC. It specifies CASSFLAGVLDEQFF. The chain is built from TRBV12-3 or TRBV12-4 and TRBJ2-1; 10 positions agree with TRBD2. V lost 3 bases, J lost 8 bases, and 7 bases stayed unmatched. The CDR3 totals 15 residues.

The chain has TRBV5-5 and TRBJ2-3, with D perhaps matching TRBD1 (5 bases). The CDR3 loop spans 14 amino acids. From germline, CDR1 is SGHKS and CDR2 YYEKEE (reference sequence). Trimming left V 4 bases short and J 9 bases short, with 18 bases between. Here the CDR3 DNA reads TGTGCCAGCAGCGCCGGGTCTTTAGGGGCCACGCAGTATTTT. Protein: CASSAGSLGATQYF.

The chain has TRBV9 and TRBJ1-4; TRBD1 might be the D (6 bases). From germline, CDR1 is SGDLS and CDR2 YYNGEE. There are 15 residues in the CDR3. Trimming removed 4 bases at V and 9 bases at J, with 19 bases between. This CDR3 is CASSPEGGGEKKLFF. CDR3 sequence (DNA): TGTGCCAGCAGCCCCGAGGGGGGGGGCGAGAAAAAACTGTTTTTT.

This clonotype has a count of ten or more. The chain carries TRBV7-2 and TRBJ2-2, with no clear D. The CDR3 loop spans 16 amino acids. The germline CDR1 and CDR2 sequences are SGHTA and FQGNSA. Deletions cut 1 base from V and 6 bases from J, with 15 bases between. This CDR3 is CASSLESTYRPGELFF. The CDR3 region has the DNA TGTGCCAGCAGCTTAGAATCAACGTATCGGCCCGGGGAGCTGTTTTTT.

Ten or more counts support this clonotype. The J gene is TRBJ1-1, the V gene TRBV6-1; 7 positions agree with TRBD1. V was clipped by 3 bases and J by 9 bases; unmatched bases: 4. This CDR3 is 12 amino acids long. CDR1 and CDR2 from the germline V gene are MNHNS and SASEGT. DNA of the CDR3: TGTGCCAGCAGTGATAGGGGACAGCAAGCTTTCTTT. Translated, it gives CASSDRGQQAFF.

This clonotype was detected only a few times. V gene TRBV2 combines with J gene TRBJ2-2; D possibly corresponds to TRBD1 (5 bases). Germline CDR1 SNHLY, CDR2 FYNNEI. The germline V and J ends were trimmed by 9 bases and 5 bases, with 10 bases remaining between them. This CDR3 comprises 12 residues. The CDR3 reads CASQGWTGELFF. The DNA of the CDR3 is TGTGCCAGTCAGGGTTGGACCGGGGAGCTGTTTTTT.

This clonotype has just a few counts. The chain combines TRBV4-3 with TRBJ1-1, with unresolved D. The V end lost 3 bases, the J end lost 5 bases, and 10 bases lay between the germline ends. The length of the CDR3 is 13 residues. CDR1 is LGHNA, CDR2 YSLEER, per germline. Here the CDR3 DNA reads TGCGCCAGCAGCCACCATCTGGGGACTGAAGCTTTCTTT. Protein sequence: CASSHHLGTEAFF.

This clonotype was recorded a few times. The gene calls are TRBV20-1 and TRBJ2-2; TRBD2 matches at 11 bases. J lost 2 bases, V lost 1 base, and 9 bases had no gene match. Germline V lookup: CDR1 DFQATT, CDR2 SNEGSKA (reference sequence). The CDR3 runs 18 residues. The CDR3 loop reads CSARVGTSGLVNTGELFF. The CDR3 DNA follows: TGCAGTGCTAGAGTTGGGACTAGCGGATTAGTTAACACCGGGGAGCTGTTTTTT.

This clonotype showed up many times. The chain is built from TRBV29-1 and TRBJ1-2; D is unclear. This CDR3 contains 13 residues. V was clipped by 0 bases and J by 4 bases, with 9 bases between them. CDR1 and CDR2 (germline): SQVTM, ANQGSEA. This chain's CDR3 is CSVEEVLSYGYTF. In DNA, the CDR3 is TGCAGCGTTGAAGAGGTCCTTAGCTATGGCTACACCTTC.

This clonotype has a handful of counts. In DNA form, the CDR3 reads TGTGCCAGCAGCCGAGTACCTAACTATGGCTACACCTTC. Protein sequence: CASSRVPNYGYTF. The chain links TRBV7-3 to TRBJ1-2; D not resolved. The length of the CDR3 is 13 residues. CDR1 is SGHTA, CDR2 FQGTGA, per germline. The V and J ends lost 5 bases and 0 bases respectively, with 7 bases between them.

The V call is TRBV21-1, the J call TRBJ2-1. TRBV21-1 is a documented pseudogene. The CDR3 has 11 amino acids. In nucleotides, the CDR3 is TGTGCCAGCAGTTCCCAAAAGGGGCAGTTCTTC. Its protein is CASSSQKGQFF.

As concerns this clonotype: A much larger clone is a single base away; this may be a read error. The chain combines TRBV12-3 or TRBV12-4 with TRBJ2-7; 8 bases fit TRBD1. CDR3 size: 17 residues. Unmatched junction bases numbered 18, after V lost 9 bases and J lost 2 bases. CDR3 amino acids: CARRGETGTGITYEQYF. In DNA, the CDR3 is TGTGCCAGGAGGGGAGAAACCGGGACAGGTATCACCTACGAGCAGTACTTC.

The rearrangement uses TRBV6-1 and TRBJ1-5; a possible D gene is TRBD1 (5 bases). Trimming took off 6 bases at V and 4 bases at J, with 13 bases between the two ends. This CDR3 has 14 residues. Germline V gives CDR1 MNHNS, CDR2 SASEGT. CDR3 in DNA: TGTGCCAGCAGCCCTGGACACCCGAATCAGCCCCAGCATTTT. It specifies CASSPGHPNQPQHF.

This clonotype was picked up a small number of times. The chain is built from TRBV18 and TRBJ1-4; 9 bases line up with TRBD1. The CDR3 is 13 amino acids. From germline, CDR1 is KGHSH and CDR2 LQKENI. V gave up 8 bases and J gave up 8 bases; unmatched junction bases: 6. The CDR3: CASRGQGREKLFF. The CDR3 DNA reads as TGTGCCAGCCGGGGACAGGGACGCGAAAAACTGTTTTTT.

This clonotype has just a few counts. CDR3: CASSSQSPTYEQYF. CDR3 DNA sequence: TGTGCCAGCAGCTCACAGTCTCCTACCTACGAGCAGTACTTC. The chain joins TRBV7-9 to TRBJ2-7; D remains unclear. The CDR3 length is 14 residues. Germline values: CDR1 SEHNR, CDR2 FQNEAQ (reference sequence). Trimming took 4 bases from V and 2 from J, leaving 12 bases between them.

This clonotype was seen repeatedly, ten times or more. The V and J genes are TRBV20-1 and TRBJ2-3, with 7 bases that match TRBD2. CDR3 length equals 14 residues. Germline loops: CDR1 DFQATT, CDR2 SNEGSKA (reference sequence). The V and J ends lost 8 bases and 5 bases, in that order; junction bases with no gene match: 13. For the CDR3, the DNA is TGCAGTAAAGCCCGTGGGGCGGGAGTAGATACGCAGTATTTT. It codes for CSKARGAGVDTQYF.

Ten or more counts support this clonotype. CDR3 bases: TGTGCCAGTAGTAAAAAGGCCCACGGGTTAGCGGTCTACGAGCAGTACTTC. It specifies CASSKKAHGLAVYEQYF. V and J are TRBV19 and TRBJ2-7; possible D gene TRBD2, 6 bases. V shed 4 bases and J shed 3 bases, with 22 bases lying between them. In germline, CDR1 is LNHDA, CDR2 SQIVND (reference sequence). The CDR3 is 17 residues long.

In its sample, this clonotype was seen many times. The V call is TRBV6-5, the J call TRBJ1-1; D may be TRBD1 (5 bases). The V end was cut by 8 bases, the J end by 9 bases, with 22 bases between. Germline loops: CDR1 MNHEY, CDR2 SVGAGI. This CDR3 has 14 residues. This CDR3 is CASRPSGGRTKAFF. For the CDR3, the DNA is TGTGCCAGCCGCCCTAGTGGGGGTAGAACGAAAGCTTTCTTT.

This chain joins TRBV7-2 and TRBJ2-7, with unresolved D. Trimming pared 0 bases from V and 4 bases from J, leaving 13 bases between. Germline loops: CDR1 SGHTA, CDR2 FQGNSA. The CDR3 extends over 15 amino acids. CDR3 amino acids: CASSLAAELVYEQYF. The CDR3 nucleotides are TGTGCCAGCAGCTTAGCGGCGGAGTTGGTTTACGAGCAGTACTTC.

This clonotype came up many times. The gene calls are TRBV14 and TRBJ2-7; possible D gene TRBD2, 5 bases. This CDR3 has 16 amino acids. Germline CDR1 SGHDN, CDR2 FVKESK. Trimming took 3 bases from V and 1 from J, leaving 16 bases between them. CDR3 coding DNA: TGTGCCAGCAGCCACCGCGTCGGGGTCGGATCCTACGAGCAGTACTTC. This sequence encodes CASSHRVGVGSYEQYF.

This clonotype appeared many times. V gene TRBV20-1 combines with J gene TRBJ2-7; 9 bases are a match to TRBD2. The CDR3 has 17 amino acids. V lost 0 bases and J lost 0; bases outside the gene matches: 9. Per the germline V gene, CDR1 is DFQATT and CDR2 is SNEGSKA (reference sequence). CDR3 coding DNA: TGCAGTGCTAGAGATGGTGGAAGACTAGCGGCCTCCTACGAGCAGTACTTC. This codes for CSARDGGRLAASYEQYF.

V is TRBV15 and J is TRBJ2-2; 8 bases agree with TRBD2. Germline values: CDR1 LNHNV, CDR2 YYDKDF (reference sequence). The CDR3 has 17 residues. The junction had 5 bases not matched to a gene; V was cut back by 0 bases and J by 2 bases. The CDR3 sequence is CATSRDLTSGNTGELFF. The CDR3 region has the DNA TGTGCCACCAGCAGAGATCTTACTAGCGGCAACACCGGGGAGCTGTTTTTT. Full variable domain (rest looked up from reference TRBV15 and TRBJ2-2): DAMVIQNPRYQVTQFGKPVTLSCSQTLNHNVMYWYQQKSSQAPKLLFHYYDKDFNNEADTPDNFQSRRPNTSFCFLDIRSPGLGDTAMYLCATSRDLTSGNTGELFFGEGSRLTVL.

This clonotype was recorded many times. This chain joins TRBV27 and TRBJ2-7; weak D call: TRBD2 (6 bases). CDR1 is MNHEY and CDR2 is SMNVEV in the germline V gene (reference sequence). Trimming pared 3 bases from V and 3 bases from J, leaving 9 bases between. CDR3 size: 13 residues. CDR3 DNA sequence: TGTGCCAGCAGTTTGGTAGCGGACTACGAGCAGTACTTC. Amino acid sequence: CASSLVADYEQYF.